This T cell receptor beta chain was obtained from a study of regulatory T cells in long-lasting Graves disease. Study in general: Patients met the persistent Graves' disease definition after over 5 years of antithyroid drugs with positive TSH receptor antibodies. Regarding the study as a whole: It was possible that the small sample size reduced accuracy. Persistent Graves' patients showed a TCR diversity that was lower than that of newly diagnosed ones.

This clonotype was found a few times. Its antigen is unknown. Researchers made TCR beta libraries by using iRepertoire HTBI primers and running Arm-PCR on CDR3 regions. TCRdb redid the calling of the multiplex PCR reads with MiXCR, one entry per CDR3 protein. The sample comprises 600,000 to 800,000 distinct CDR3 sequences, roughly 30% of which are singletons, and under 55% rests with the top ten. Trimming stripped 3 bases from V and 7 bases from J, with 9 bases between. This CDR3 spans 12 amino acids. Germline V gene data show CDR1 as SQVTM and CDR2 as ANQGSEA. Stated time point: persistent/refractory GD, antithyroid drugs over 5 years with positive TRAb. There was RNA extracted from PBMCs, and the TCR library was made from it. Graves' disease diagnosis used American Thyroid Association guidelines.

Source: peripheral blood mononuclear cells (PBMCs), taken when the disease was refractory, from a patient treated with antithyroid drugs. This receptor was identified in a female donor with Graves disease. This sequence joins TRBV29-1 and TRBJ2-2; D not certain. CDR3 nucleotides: TGCAGCGTTGAGGCTTTGGGCGGGGAGCTGTTTTTT. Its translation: CSVEALGGELFF.